Sequencing of this T cell receptor (beta chain) was carried out in a study of blood T cells in healthy people across ages. The CDR3 spans 15 residues. The V gene end was trimmed by 5 bases and the J gene end by 1 base; junction bases not matched to a gene: 3. Germline V gene sequence: CDR1 SGHTA, CDR2 FQGNSA. Regarding the study as a whole: Long-lived donors carried more naive CD4+ cells and greater diversity than aged donors. TCR beta diversity was tightly associated with the proportion of naive T cells.

Primed by a sample-barcoded 5' primer and a J-beta primer mix, a second PCR proceeded for roughly 6 to 12 cycles. Each cDNA molecule was tagged by a template-switch adaptor that had 12 random nucleotides. TCRdb re-called the 5' RACE reads through MiXCR, storing one row per CDR3 protein. Counted here are over 550,000 distinct CDR3 sequences, approximately 30% occurring once; the ten biggest clones make up more than 15%. This clonotype was seen a few times. What it binds is unknown. This clonotype originated in an elderly woman in good health. Sequencing was performed on blood. The chain is built from TRBV7-2 and TRBJ2-2; TRBD2 aligns across 8 bases. The CDR3 sequence: CASSRLAGNTGELFF. Written as DNA, the CDR3 is TGTGCCAGCAGCCGCCTAGCGGGGAACACCGGGGAGCTGTTTTTT. Drawing the rest from reference TRBV7-2 and TRBJ2-2, the complete variable domain is GAGVSQSPSNKVTEKGKDVELRCDPISGHTALYWYRQSLGQGLEFLIYFQGNSAPDKSGLPSDRFSAERTGGSVSTLTIQRTQQEDSAVYLCASSRLAGNTGELFFGEGSRLTVL.